This TCR beta chain was captured in a study of blood T cells in healthy people across ages. Deletions cut 8 bases from V and 11 bases from J, with 10 bases between. CDR1 and CDR2 (germline): ENHRY, SYGVKD. This CDR3 has 10 residues. Findings of the study overall: Naive CD4+ cells and diversity were both higher in long-lived donors than in aged donors.

Next came a second PCR, run for about 6 to 11 cycles, which used a sample-barcoded 5' primer along with a J-beta primer mix. Each cDNA molecule received a tag from a template-switch adaptor that had 12 random nucleotides. TCRdb itself ran the 5' RACE reads through MiXCR, one entry per CDR3 protein. This table has 850,000 to 1,000,000 distinct CDR3 sequences, around 48% appearing once. Notes on this clonotype: Its specificity is unknown.

Sequencing was done on a sample of blood. The gene calls are TRBV10-3 and TRBJ1-3, with a tentative D call TRBD1 (6 bases). The source is a man younger than 40 in good health. This chain's CDR3 is CAIGDTSIYF. The CDR3 DNA reads as TGTGCCATCGGGGACACTTCCATATATTTT.